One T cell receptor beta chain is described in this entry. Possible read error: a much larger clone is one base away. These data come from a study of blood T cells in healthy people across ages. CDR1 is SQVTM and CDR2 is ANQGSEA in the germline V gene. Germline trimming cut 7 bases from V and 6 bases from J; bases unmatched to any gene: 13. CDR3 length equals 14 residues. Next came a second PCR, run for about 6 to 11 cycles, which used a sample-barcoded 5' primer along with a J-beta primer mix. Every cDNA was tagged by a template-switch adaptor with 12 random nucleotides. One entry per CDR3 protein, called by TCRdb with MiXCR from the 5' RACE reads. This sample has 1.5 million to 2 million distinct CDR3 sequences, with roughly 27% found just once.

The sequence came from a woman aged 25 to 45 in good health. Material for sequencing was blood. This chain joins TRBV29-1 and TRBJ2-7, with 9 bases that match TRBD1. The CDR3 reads CSAYPGQGSCEQYF. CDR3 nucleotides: TGCAGCGCCTACCCGGGACAGGGATCTTGCGAGCAGTACTTC.